This paragraph covers one T cell receptor beta chain sequence. The antigen is undetermined. A read error may produce the germline difference seen at one junction end. Sequencing was at deep level. How the authors handled the data: Filtering differed, since immunoSEQ gave only junction sequences and no quality scores. Produced via immunoSEQ multiplex PCR; TCRdb's table is partial and in-frame only. V, J and clone size are those of that table, while D and trimming were read from the DNA. The data contain 2 million to 2.5 million clones, around 90% of them seen just once; the ten biggest clones take up 0.37%. These data are taken from a study of shared clonotypes between healthy human individuals. Study results and limitations: Clonotypes not shared had lower generation probabilities than those common to all four donors. On the whole, naive subsets had larger estimated richness than memory subsets had.

Germline V lookup: CDR1 LNHDA, CDR2 SQIVND (reference sequence). The CDR3 loop spans 15 amino acids. J is TRBJ1-5 and V is TRBV19; TRBD1 might be the D (5 bases). The sequence was collected from a man younger than 35 in good health. Some clones in this sample may be carry-over from other donors' samples. The sample taken for sequencing was naive CD4+ T cells from PBMCs. The subset denotes: CD45RA+ positively selected. In nucleotides, the CDR3 is TGTGCCAGTAGTACTCCCCCCACCAGGGACCCTCCCAGAGATTTT. It is translated as CASSTPPTRDPPRDF.